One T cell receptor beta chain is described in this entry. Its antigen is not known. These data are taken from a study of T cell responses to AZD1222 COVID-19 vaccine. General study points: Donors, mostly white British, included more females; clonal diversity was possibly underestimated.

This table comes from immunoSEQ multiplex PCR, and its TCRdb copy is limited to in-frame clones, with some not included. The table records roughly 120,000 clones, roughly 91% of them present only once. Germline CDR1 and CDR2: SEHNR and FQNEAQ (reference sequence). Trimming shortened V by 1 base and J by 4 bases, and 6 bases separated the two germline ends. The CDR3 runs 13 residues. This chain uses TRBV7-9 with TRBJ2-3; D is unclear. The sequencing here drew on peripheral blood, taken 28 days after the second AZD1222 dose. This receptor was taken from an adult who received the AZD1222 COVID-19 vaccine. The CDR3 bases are TGTGCCAGCAGCTTAGGGGGTCCAGATACGCAGTATTTT. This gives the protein CASSLGGPDTQYF. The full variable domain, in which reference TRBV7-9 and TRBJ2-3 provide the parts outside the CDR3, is DTGVSQNPRHKITKRGQNVTFRCDPISEHNRLYWYRQTLGQGPEFLTYFQNEAQLEKSRLLSDRFSAERPKGSFSTLEIQRTEQGDSAMYLCASSLGGPDTQYFGPGTRLTVL.